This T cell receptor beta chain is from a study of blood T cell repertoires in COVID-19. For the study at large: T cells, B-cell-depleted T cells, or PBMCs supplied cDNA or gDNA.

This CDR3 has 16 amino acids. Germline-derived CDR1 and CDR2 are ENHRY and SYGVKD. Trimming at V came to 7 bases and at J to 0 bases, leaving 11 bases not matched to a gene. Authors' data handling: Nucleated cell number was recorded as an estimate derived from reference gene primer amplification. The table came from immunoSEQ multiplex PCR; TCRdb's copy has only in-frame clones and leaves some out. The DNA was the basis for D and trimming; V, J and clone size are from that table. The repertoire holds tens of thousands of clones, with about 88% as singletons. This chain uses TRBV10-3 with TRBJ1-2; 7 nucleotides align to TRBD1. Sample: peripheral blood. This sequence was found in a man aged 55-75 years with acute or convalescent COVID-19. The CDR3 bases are TGTGCCATCACCGACAGGGAGGCCCTTACTAACTATGGCTACACCTTC. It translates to CAITDREALTNYGYTF.